This is a list of T cell receptor beta chains from one sample in a study of shared clonotypes between healthy human individuals. TCRdb's table, derived via immunoSEQ multiplex PCR, lists solely in-frame clones and lacks some. Among 740,000 or so clones listed, about 80% were seen once. What was sequenced was memory CD4+ T cells sorted from blood. Every receptor here comes from a woman aged 25 to 39 in good health. Both conserved end residues are part of each CDR3. D genes are given only for firm matches. Only some rows state a clone size, as once, few, many or a class for expanded clones.

>TRBJ1-5|TRBV7-4|.|TRBD1
CASRLAAGGVNQPQHF
TGTGCCAGCAGGCTGGCAGCAGGGGGTGTGAATCAGCCCCAGCATTTT
>TRBJ2-7|TRBV28|once|.
CASSLQLSSYEQYF
TGTGCCAGCAGTTTACAATTAAGCTCCTACGAGCAGTACTTC
>TRBJ2-3|TRBV7-9|.|.
CASSQAYTDTQYF
TGTGCCAGCAGCCAAGCGTACACAGATACGCAGTATTTT
>TRBJ2-1|TRBV5-6|.|.
CASSAGERGEGEQFF
TGTGCCAGCAGCGCCGGGGAAAGGGGCGAAGGTGAGCAGTTCTTC
>TRBJ1-5|TRBV14|.|.
CASSKGAGVAPQHF
TGTGCCAGCAGCAAAGGAGCAGGGGTCGCGCCCCAGCATTTT
>TRBJ2-1|TRBV15|.|TRBD2
CATSRDSRLAVPMKQFF
TGTGCCACCAGCAGAGATTCCCGACTAGCGGTTCCAATGAAGCAGTTCTTC
>TRBJ1-5|TRBV6-1|.|.
CASSAIRGEGSNQPQHF
TGTGCCAGCAGTGCGATCAGGGGAGAGGGCTCCAATCAGCCCCAGCATTTT
>TRBJ2-7|TRBV7-6|.|TRBD2
CASSPGLAGGYEQYF
TGTGCCAGCAGCCCAGGACTAGCGGGAGGGTACGAGCAGTACTTC
>TRBJ2-3|TRBV5-1|.|TRBD1
CASSYGTVGDTQYF
TGCGCCAGCAGCTACGGGACAGTCGGAGATACGCAGTATTTT
>TRBJ2-7|TRBV29-1|.|.
CSVANDPRVDEQYF
TGCAGCGTTGCAAATGACCCCAGGGTAGACGAGCAGTACTTC
>TRBJ1-5|TRBV6-1|.|TRBD1
CASSEGTGLQPQHF
TGTGCCAGCAGTGAAGGGACAGGGCTCCAGCCCCAGCATTTT
>TRBJ1-2|TRBV25-1|.|TRBD1
CASSEGQGALGYTF
TGTGCCAGCAGTGAGGGACAGGGGGCGCTTGGCTACACCTTC
>TRBJ2-1|TRBV5-4|.|TRBD2
CASSRGLAENEQFF
TGTGCCAGCAGCAGGGGACTAGCGGAGAATGAGCAGTTCTTC
>TRBJ2-2|TRBV7-2|.|.
CASSPPGLRTGELFF
TGTGCCAGCAGCCCGCCGGGACTCCGAACCGGGGAGCTGTTTTTT
>TRBJ2-1|TRBV5-5|few|TRBD2
CASSLGWTSGSPEQFF
TGTGCCAGCAGCTTGGGTTGGACTAGCGGGAGTCCCGAGCAGTTCTTC
>TRBJ1-1|TRBV2|.|TRBD1
CASNQVDRLTEAFF
TGTGCCAGCAACCAAGTGGACAGGCTCACTGAAGCTTTCTTT
>TRBJ2-2|TRBV5-4|.|.
CASSSPGGRTGELFF
TGTGCCAGCAGCTCACCTGGGGGGCGCACCGGGGAGCTGTTTTTT
>TRBJ2-7|TRBV29-1|.|.
CSVQARVPGEEQYF
TGCAGCGTCCAAGCTCGGGTGCCGGGGGAAGAGCAGTACTTC
>TRBJ1-4|TRBV5-1|.|TRBD1
CASSPGTVNEKLFF
TGCGCCAGCAGCCCCGGGACAGTTAATGAAAAACTGTTTTTT
>TRBJ2-1|TRBV18|.|TRBD2
CASSPQGGSSDEQFF
TGTGCCAGCTCACCACAGGGCGGGAGCAGCGATGAGCAGTTCTTC
>TRBJ1-5|TRBV6-5|few|.
CASSRDRNQPQHF
TGTGCCAGCAGTCGGGACCGCAATCAGCCCCAGCATTTT
>TRBJ2-1|TRBV28|.|.
CASSSRYSYNEQFF
TGTGCCAGCAGTTCGCGGTACTCCTACAATGAGCAGTTCTTC
>TRBJ2-1|TRBV27|.|.
CASQTRPGSYNEQFF
TGTGCCAGTCAGACTCGGCCAGGGAGCTACAATGAGCAGTTCTTC
>TRBJ1-1|TRBV19|few|.
CASSINGGTEAFF
TGTGCCAGTAGTATTAATGGAGGCACTGAAGCTTTCTTT
>TRBJ2-7|TRBV18|.|.
CASSSWGYEQYF
TGTGCCAGCTCATCCTGGGGGTACGAGCAGTACTTC
>TRBJ1-1|TRBV19|.|.
CATNYPGSGTEAFF
TGTGCCACTAATTATCCCGGGTCTGGCACTGAAGCTTTCTTT
>TRBJ2-7|TRBV6-1|.|.
CASGLARISYEQYF
TGTGCCAGCGGGTTGGCGCGGATCTCCTACGAGCAGTACTTC
>TRBJ2-7|TRBV11-2|once|.
CASSLQSYEQYF
TGTGCCAGCAGCTTACAATCCTACGAGCAGTACTTC
>TRBJ2-7|TRBV6-1|.|.
CASTAGSSHEQYF
TGTGCCAGCACCGCCGGTAGTTCCCACGAGCAGTACTTC
>TRBJ2-5|TRBV11-1|.|.
CASSFGQYQETQYF
TGTGCCAGCAGCTTCGGGCAGTACCAAGAGACCCAGTACTTC
>TRBJ1-3|TRBV29-1|.|.
CSDPPIDGYPPGNTIYF
TGCAGCGACCCCCCCATCGACGGTTACCCTCCAGGAAACACCATATATTTT
>TRBJ1-2|TRBV18|.|.
CASSPPGANYGYTF
TGTGCCAGCTCACCGCCAGGGGCTAACTATGGCTACACCTTC
>TRBJ1-4|TRBV18|.|.
CASSPAGPTNEKLFF
TGTGCCAGCTCACCAGCAGGCCCAACTAATGAAAAACTGTTTTTT
>TRBJ2-7|TRBV27|.|.
CASSLKAPYEQYF
TGTGCCAGCAGTTTAAAAGCCCCCTACGAGCAGTACTTC
>TRBJ1-3|TRBV28|.|.
CASSPRQAGGNTIYF
TGTGCCAGCAGTCCCCGACAGGCAGGTGGAAACACCATATATTTT
>TRBJ1-3|TRBV27|.|.
CASTNGNTIYF
TGTGCCAGCACAAATGGAAACACCATATATTTT
>TRBJ2-1|TRBV5-4|few|.
CASSSRTASTMRQFF
TGTGCCAGCAGCTCCCGGACAGCCTCTACAATGAGGCAGTTCTTC
>TRBJ2-2|TRBV4-2|few|.
CASGTGNTGELFF
TGTGCCAGCGGAACAGGGAACACCGGGGAGCTGTTTTTT
>TRBJ1-5|TRBV6-5|.|.
CASSGSDNQPQHF
TGTGCCAGCAGTGGGTCAGACAATCAGCCCCAGCATTTT
>TRBJ1-2|TRBV7-1|once|TRBD1
CASSILGQGGYGYTF
TGTGCCAGCAGCATCCTCGGACAGGGCGGCTATGGCTACACCTTC
>TRBJ2-1|TRBV28|.|TRBD2
CASSPRTSGSLDEQFF
TGTGCCAGCAGTCCCAGGACTAGCGGGAGTCTTGATGAGCAGTTCTTC
>TRBJ2-7|TRBV2|.|TRBD2
CASSEWAAGASEQYF
TGTGCCAGCAGTGAATGGGCAGCGGGAGCTTCCGAGCAGTACTTC
>TRBJ2-7|TRBV28|.|TRBD1
CASSMGTGSYEQYF
TGTGCCAGCAGTATGGGGACAGGGTCTTACGAGCAGTACTTC
>TRBJ2-5|TRBV11-2|.|.
CASSKGGPGETQYF
TGTGCCAGCAGCAAAGGAGGGCCTGGAGAGACCCAGTACTTC
>TRBJ1-1|TRBV16|.|.
CASSPLSARGTEAFF
TGTGCCAGCAGCCCCCTTTCAGCCAGGGGAACTGAAGCTTTCTTT
>TRBJ2-3|TRBV13|.|TRBD1
CASSLDRGPHTDTQYF
TGTGCCAGCAGCTTAGACAGGGGCCCACACACAGATACGCAGTATTTT
>TRBJ2-3|TRBV5-4|.|TRBD2
CASSLGLAGAGADTQYF
TGTGCCAGCAGCTTAGGACTAGCGGGAGCGGGTGCAGATACGCAGTATTTT
>TRBJ2-2|TRBV6-6|.|.
CASSSRETNTGELFF
TGTGCCAGCAGTTCTAGGGAGACGAACACCGGGGAGCTGTTTTTT
>TRBJ2-3|TRBV9|few|.
CASSEALGPSARPSTDTQYF
TGTGCCAGCAGCGAGGCGCTTGGGCCTAGCGCCCGACCTAGCACAGATACGCAGTATTTT